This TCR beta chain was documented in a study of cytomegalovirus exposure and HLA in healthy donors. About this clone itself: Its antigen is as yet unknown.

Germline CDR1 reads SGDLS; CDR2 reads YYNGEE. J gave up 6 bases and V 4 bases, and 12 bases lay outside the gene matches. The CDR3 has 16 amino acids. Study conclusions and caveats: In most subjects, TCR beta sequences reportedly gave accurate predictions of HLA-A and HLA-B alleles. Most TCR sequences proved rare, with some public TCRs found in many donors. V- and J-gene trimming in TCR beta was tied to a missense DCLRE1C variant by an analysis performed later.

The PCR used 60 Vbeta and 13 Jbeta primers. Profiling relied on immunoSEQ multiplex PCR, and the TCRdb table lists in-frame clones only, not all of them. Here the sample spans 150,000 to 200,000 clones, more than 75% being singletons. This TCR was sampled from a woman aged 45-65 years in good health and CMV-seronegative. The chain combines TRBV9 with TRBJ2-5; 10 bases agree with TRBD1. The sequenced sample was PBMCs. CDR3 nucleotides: TGTGCCAGCAGCCATACAAAGGGACAGGGGTTGCAGACCCAGTACTTC. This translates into CASSHTKGQGLQTQYF.